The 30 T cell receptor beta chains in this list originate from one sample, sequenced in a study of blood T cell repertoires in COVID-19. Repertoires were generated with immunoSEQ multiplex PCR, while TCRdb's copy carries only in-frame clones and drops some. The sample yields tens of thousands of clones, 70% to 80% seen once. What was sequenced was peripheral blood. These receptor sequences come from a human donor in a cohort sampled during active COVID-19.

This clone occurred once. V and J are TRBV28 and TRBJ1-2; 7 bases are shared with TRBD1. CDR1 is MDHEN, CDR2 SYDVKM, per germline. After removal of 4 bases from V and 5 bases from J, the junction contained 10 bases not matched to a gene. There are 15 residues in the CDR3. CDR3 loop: CASSSPGQNQYGYTF. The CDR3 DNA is TGTGCCAGCAGTTCCCCGGGACAGAACCAGTATGGCTACACCTTC.

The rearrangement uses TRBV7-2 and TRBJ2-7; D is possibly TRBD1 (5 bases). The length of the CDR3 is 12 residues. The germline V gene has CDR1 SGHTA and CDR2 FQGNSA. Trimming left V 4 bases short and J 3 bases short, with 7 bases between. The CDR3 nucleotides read TGTGCCAGCAGCTCCAGGGTCTACGAGCAGTACTTC. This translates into CASSSRVYEQYF.

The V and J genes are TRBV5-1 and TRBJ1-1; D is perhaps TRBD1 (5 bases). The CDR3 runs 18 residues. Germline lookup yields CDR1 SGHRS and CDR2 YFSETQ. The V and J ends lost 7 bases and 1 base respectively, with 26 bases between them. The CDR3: CASYGTTGGVIGNTEAFF. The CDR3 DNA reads TGCGCCAGCTACGGAACGACGGGGGGAGTAATTGGGAACACTGAAGCTTTCTTT.

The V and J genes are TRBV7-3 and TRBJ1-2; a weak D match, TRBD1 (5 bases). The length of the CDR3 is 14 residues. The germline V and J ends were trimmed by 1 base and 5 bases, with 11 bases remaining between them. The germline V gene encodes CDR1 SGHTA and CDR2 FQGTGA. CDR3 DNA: TGTGCCAGCAGCTTAAGCGGGGGATCGTATGGCTACACCTTC. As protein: CASSLSGGSYGYTF.

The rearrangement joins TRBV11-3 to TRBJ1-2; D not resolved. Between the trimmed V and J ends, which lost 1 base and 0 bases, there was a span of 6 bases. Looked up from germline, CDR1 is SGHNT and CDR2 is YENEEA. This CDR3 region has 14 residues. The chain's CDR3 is CASSLGPANYGYTF. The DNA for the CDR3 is TGTGCCAGCAGCTTAGGCCCAGCTAACTATGGCTACACCTTC.

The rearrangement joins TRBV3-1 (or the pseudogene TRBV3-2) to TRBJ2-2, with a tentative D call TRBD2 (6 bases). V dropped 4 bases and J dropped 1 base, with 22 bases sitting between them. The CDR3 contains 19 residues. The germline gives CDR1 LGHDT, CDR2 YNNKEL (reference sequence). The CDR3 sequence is CASSPPPRTGVGNTGELFF. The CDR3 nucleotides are TGTGCCAGCAGCCCACCTCCTCGGACGGGAGTGGGGAACACCGGGGAGCTGTTTTTT.

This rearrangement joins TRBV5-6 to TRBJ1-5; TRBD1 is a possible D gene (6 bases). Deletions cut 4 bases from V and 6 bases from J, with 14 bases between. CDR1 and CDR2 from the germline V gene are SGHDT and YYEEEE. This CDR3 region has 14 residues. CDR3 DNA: TGTGCCAGCAGCAAGAGGGGGATTGTTCAGCCCCAGCATTTT. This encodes CASSKRGIVQPQHF.

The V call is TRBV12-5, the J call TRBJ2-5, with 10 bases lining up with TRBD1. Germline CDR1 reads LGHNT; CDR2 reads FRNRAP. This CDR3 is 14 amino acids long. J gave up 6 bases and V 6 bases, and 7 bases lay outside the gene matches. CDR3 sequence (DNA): TGTGCTAGTGGCCCGGGACAGGGGTCTCAGACCCAGTACTTC. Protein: CASGPGQGSQTQYF.

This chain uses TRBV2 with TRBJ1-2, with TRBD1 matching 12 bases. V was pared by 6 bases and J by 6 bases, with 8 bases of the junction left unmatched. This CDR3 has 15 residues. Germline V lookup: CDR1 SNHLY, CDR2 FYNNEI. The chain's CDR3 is CASSLRDRGPDGYTF. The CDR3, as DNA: TGTGCCAGCAGCTTACGGGACAGGGGGCCGGATGGCTACACCTTC.

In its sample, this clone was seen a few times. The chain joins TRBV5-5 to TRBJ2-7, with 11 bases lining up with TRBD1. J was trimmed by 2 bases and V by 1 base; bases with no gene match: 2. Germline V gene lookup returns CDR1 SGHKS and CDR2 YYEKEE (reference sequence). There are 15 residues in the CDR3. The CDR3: CASSLPGQGAYEQYF. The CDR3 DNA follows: TGTGCCAGCAGCTTGCCGGGACAGGGGGCCTACGAGCAGTACTTC.

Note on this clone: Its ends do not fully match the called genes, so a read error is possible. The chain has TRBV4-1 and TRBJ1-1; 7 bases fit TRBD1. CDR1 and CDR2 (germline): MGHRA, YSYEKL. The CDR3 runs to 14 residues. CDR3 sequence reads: CASSLTGLKTEAFF. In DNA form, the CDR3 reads TGCGCCAGCAGCCTGACAGGGTTGAAGACTGAAGCTTTCTTT.

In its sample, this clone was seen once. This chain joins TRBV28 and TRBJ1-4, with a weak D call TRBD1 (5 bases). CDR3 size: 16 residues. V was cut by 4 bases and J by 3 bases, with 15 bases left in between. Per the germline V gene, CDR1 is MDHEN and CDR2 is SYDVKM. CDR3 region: CASSWVDNRANEKLFF. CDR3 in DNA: TGTGCCAGCAGTTGGGTGGACAATCGGGCTAATGAAAAACTGTTTTTT. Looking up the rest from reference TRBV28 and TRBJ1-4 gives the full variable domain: DVKVTQSSRYLVKRTGEKVFLECVQDMDHENMFWYRQDPGLGLRLIYFSYDVKMKEKGDIPEGYSVSREKKERFSLILESASTNQTSMYLCASSWVDNRANEKLFFGSGTQLSVL.

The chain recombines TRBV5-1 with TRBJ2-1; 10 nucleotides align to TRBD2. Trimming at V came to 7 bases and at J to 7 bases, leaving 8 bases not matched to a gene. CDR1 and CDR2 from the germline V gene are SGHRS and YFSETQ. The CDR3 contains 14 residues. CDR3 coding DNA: TGCGCCAGCGGGGAGCGGGAGGGCCCAAATGAGCAGTTCTTC. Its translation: CASGEREGPNEQFF.

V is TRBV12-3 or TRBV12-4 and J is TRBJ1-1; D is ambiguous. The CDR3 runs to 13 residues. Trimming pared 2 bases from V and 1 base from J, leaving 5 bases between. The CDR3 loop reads CASSLLRNTEAFF. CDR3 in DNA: TGTGCCAGCAGTTTATTGCGGAACACTGAAGCTTTCTTT.

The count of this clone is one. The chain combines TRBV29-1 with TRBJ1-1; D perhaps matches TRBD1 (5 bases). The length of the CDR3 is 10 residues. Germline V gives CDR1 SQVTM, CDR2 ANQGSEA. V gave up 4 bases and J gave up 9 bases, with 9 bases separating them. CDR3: CSVVSGQAFF. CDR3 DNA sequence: TGCAGCGTTGTTTCAGGGCAAGCTTTCTTT.

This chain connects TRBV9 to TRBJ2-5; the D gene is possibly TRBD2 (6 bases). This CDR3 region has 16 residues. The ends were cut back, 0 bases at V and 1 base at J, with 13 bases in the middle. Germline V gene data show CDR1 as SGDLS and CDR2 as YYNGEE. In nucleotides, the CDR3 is TGTGCCAGCAGCGTAGACTTGTGGAGGGGCCAAGAGACCCAGTACTTC. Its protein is CASSVDLWRGQETQYF.

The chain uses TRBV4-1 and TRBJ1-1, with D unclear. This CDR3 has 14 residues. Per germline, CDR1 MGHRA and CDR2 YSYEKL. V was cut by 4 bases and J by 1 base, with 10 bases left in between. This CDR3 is CASSLKWANTEAFF. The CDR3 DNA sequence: TGCGCCAGCAGCCTAAAGTGGGCGAACACTGAAGCTTTCTTT.

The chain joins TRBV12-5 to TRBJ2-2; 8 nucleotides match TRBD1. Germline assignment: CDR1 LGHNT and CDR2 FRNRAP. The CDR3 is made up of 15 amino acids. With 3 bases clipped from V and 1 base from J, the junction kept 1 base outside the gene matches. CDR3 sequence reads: CASGLGTGNTGELFF. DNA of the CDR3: TGTGCTAGTGGTTTAGGGACAGGGAACACCGGGGAGCTGTTTTTT. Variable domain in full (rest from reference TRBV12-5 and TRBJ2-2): DARVTQTPRHKVTEMGQEVTMRCQPILGHNTVFWYRQTMMQGLELLAYFRNRAPLDDSGMPKDRFSAEMPDATLATLKIQPSEPRDSAVYFCASGLGTGNTGELFFGEGSRLTVL.

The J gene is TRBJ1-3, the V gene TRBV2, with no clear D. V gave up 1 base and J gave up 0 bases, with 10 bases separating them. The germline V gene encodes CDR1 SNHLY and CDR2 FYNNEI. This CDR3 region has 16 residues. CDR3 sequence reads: CASSEDPVLSGNTIYF. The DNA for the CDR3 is TGTGCCAGCAGTGAAGATCCAGTCCTCTCTGGAAACACCATATATTTT. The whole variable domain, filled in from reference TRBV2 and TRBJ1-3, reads EPEVTQTPSHQVTQMGQEVILRCVPISNHLYFYWYRQILGQKVEFLVSFYNNEISEKSEIFDDQFSVERPDGSNFTLKIRSTKLEDSAMYFCASSEDPVLSGNTIYFGEGSWLTVV.

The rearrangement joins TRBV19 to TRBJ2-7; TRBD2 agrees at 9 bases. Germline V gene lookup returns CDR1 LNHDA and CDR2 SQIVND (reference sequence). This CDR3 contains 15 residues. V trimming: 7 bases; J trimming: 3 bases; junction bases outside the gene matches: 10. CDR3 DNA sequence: TGTGCCAGTAAGGCGGGAGGGGCAGTCAACTACGAGCAGTACTTC. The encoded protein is CASKAGGAVNYEQYF.

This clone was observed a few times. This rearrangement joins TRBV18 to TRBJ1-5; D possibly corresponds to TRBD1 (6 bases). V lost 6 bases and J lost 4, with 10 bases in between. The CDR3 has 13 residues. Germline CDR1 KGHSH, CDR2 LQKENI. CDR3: CASSPDRNQPQHF. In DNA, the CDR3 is TGTGCCAGCTCGCCCGACAGGAATCAGCCCCAGCATTTT.

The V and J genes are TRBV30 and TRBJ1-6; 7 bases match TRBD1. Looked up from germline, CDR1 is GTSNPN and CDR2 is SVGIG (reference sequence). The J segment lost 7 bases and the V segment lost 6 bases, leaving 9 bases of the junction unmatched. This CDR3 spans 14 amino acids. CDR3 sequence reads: CACNAGGRNSPLHF. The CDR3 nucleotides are TGTGCCTGCAACGCAGGGGGGAGGAATTCACCCCTCCACTTT.

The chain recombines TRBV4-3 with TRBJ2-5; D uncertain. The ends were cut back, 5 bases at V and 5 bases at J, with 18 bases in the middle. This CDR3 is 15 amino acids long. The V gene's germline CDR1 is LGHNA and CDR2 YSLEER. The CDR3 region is CASSKTHRFWETQYF. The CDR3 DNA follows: TGCGCCAGCAGCAAAACACACCGTTTCTGGGAGACCCAGTACTTC.

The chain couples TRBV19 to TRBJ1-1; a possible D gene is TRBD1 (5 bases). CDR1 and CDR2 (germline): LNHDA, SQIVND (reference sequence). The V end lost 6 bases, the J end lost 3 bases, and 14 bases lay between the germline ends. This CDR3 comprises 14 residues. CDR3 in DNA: TGTGCCAGTAGCTGGGGGGGGATGTACACTGAAGCTTTCTTT. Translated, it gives CASSWGGMYTEAFF.

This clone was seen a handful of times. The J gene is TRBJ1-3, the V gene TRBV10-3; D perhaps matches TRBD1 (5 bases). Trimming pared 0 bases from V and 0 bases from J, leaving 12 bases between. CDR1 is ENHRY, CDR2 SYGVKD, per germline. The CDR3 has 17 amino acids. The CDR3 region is CAISESIRTFSGNTIYF. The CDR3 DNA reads TGTGCCATCAGTGAGTCGATCAGGACATTCTCTGGAAACACCATATATTTT.

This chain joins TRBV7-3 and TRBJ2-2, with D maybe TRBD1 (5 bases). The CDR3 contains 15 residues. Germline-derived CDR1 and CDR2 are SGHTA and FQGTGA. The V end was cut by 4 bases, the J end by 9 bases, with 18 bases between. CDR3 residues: CASSSQALPHRELFF. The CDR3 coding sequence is TGTGCCAGCAGCTCACAGGCGCTCCCACACCGGGAGCTGTTTTTT.

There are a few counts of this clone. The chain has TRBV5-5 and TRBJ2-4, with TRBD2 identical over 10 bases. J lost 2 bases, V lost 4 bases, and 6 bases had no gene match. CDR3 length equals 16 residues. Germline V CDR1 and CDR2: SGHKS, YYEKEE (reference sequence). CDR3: CASSPWTSGSKNIQYF. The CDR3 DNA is TGTGCCAGCAGCCCTTGGACTAGCGGATCCAAAAACATTCAGTACTTC.

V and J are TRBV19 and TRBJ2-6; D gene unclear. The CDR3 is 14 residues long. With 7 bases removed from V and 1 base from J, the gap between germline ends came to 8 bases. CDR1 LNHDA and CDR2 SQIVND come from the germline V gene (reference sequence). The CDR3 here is CASTQSSGANVLTF. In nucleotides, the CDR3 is TGTGCCAGTACCCAGTCATCTGGGGCCAACGTCCTGACTTTC.

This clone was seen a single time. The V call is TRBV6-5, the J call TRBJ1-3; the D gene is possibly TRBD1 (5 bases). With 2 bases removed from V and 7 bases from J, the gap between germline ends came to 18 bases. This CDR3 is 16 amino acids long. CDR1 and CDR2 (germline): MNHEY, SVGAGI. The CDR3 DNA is TGTGCCAGCAGTTACAGTGTTGAACAGGTGGGGAACACCATATATTTT. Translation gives CASSYSVEQVGNTIYF.

CDR3 in amino acids: CASSSGQGANTGELFF. CDR3 DNA: TGTGCCAGCAGTTCAGGACAGGGGGCTAACACCGGGGAGCTGTTTTTT. The chain employs TRBV28 and TRBJ2-2; TRBD1 agrees at 11 bases. Germline V gene lookup returns CDR1 MDHEN and CDR2 SYDVKM. V was pared by 4 bases and J by 2 bases, with 3 bases of the junction left unmatched. The CDR3 extends over 16 amino acids.